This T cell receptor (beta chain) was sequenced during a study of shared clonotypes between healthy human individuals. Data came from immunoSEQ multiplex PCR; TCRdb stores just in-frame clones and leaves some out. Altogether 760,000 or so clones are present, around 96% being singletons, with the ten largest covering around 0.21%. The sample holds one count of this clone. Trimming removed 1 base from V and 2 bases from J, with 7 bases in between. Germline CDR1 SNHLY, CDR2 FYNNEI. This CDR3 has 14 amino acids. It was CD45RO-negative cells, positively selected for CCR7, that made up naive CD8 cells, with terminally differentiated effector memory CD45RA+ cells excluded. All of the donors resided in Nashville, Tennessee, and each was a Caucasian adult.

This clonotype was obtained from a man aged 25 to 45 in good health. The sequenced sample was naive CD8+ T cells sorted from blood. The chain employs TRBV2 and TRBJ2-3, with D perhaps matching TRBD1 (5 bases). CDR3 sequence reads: CASSEEGATDTQYF. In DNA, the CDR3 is TGTGCCAGCAGTGAAGAAGGGGCCACAGATACGCAGTATTTT.